This TCR beta chain was sequenced during a study of T cells in Graves' hyperthyroidism and ophthalmopathy. An absence of ophthalmopathy progression within 18 months meant stable Graves' hyperthyroidism. Each patient was aged 18 to 65 and had newly diagnosed hyperthyroidism of under 2 months' duration. Amplification of TCR beta CDR3 regions was performed using RNA transcripts as template. First-round RT-PCR targeting the TCR CDR3 was performed with the HTBI primer set. TCRdb fed the multiplex PCR reads into MiXCR, producing one record per CDR3 protein. The sample includes 550,000 to 600,000 distinct CDR3 sequences, over 15% seen only once; the top ten take under 20%. The CDR3 spans 13 residues. Germline values: CDR1 SEHNR, CDR2 FQNEAQ (reference sequence). V was clipped by 3 bases and J by 4 bases, with 10 bases between them. This clonotype showed up many times. Its specificity is not known. Study results and caveats: Ophthalmopathy was identified by the model a median around 6 months ahead of onset.

The sequenced material came from blood. This receptor was obtained from a woman under 30 with Graves' hyperthyroidism. This chain links TRBV7-9 with TRBJ2-7, with no clear D. The CDR3 loop reads CASSLGRNYEQYF. In DNA, the CDR3 is TGTGCCAGCAGCTTGGGTAGAAATTACGAGCAGTACTTC. Variable domain in full (rest from reference TRBV7-9 and TRBJ2-7): DTGVSQNPRHKITKRGQNVTFRCDPISEHNRLYWYRQTLGQGPEFLTYFQNEAQLEKSRLLSDRFSAERPKGSFSTLEIQRTEQGDSAMYLCASSLGRNYEQYFGPGTRLTVT.